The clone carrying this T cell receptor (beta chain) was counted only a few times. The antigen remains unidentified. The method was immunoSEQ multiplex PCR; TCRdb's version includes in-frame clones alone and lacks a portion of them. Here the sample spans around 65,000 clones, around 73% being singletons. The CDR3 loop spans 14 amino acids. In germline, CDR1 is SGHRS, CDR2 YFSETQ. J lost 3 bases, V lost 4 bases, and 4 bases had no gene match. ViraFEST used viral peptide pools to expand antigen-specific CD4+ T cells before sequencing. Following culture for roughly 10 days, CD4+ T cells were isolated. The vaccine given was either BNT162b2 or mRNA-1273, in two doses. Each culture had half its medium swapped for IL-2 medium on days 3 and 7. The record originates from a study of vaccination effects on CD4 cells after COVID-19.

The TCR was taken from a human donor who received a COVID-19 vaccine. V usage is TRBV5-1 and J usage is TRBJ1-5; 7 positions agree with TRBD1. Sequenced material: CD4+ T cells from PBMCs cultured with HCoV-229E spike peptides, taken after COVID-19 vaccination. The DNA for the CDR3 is TGCGCCAGCAGCCCGACAGGGCCCAATCAGCCCCAGCATTTT. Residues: CASSPTGPNQPQHF.